A single sample is the source of the 21 T cell receptor beta chains below, sequenced in a study of OX40 agonist ivuxolimab in advanced cancers. Data came from immunoSEQ multiplex PCR; TCRdb stores just in-frame clones and leaves some out. The sample yields about 52,000 clones, around nine tenths seen once. The material sequenced was CD4+ or CD8+ T cells sorted from blood, taken in a trial of the OX40 agonist ivuxolimab. The receptor set was obtained from an adult with an advanced solid tumor such as melanoma, head and neck, liver or kidney cancer.

The chain joins TRBV11-2 to TRBJ2-5; TRBD2 agrees at 7 bases. Germline CDR1 and CDR2: SGHAT and FQNNGV. V was clipped by 4 bases and J by 7 bases; unmatched bases: 6. The CDR3 sequence is 13 residues long. This CDR3 is CASSSGAGVTQYF. For the CDR3, the DNA is TGTGCCAGCAGCTCCGGGGCGGGGGTGACCCAGTACTTC.

This chain joins TRBV5-8 and TRBJ2-2; 15 bases are shared with TRBD2. The CDR3 has 17 residues. CDR1 SGHTS and CDR2 YDEGEE come from the germline V gene. After removal of 4 bases from V and 4 bases from J, the junction contained 5 bases not matched to a gene. For the CDR3, the DNA is TGTGCCAGCAGCCTGGGGACTAGCGGGGGGACCACCGGGGAGCTGTTTTTT. Protein sequence: CASSLGTSGGTTGELFF.

The V and J genes are TRBV6-5 and TRBJ1-2; D not certain. The ends were cut back, 7 bases at V and 6 bases at J, with 12 bases in the middle. In germline, CDR1 is MNHEY, CDR2 SVGAGI. The CDR3 runs to 12 residues. The CDR3 nucleotides read TGTGCCAGCACCTCCGGGAGAAATGGCTACACCTTC. Protein: CASTSGRNGYTF.

J is TRBJ2-2 and V is TRBV14; no clear D. V was trimmed by 3 bases and J by 6 bases, leaving 8 bases between them. This CDR3 is built from 13 residues. Germline V gene sequence: CDR1 SGHDN, CDR2 FVKESK. For the CDR3, the DNA is TGTGCCAGCAGCCATAGGTATTCCGGGGAGCTGTTTTTT. This sequence encodes CASSHRYSGELFF. The full variable domain, rest sourced from reference TRBV14 and TRBJ2-2, is EAGVTQFPSHSVIEKGQTVTLRCDPISGHDNLYWYRRVMGKEIKFLLHFVKESKQDESGMPNNRFLAERTGGTYSTLKVQPAELEDSGVYFCASSHRYSGELFFGEGSRLTVL.

This chain uses TRBV18 with TRBJ1-2, with D possibly being TRBD1 (6 bases). The CDR3 is 16 amino acids. Trimming removed 2 bases from V and 2 bases from J, with 15 bases in between. Germline V lookup: CDR1 KGHSH, CDR2 LQKENI. The CDR3 nucleotides are TGTGCCAGCTCACCATATACGATGACAGGCAACTATGGCTACACCTTC. Its translation is CASSPYTMTGNYGYTF.

The chain links TRBV7-9 to TRBJ1-2, with D hard to call. Germline V gene sequence: CDR1 SEHNR, CDR2 FQNEAQ (reference sequence). The V gene lost 2 bases and the J gene lost 5 bases, with 15 bases spanning the gap. The CDR3 has 15 residues. Here the CDR3 reads CASSLSATRDYGYTF. CDR3 coding DNA: TGTGCCAGCAGCTTAAGTGCGACCCGTGATTATGGCTACACCTTC.

The chain recombines TRBV6-1 with TRBJ2-5, with TRBD1 as a possible D gene (6 bases). This CDR3 comprises 15 residues. Germline lookup yields CDR1 MNHNS and CDR2 SASEGT. V dropped 1 base and J dropped 4 bases, with 13 bases sitting between them. DNA of the CDR3: TGTGCCAGCAGTGAAGGTCTAGGGGGTCGAGAGACCCAGTACTTC. The encoded protein is CASSEGLGGRETQYF.

This chain joins TRBV5-5 and TRBJ2-1; D unclear. The CDR3 runs to 15 residues. V shed 0 bases and J shed 3 bases, with 10 bases lying between them. Germline V gene sequence: CDR1 SGHKS, CDR2 YYEKEE (reference sequence). In nucleotides, the CDR3 is TGTGCCAGCAGCTTGGCCGACACGTTCTACAATGAGCAGTTCTTC. The encoded protein is CASSLADTFYNEQFF.

CDR3 sequence: CASSLPRDTDYEQYF. Here the CDR3 DNA reads TGTGCCAGCAGCTTACCCCGGGACACGGACTACGAGCAGTACTTC. The chain links TRBV11-2 to TRBJ2-7, with D possibly being TRBD1 (6 bases). This CDR3 is 15 amino acids long. Trimming cost V 2 bases and J 3 bases, with 14 bases left between them. CDR1 and CDR2 from the germline V gene are SGHAT and FQNNGV.

The chain uses TRBV7-6 and TRBJ2-3; D gene unclear. The J call is uncertain, as TRBJ1-5 better fits the DNA end. Germline values: CDR1 SGHVS, CDR2 FNYEAQ. This CDR3 has 12 residues. DNA of the CDR3: TGTGCCAGCAGCCCTCACACAGATACGCAGCATTTT. The encoded protein is CASSPHTDTQHF.

The rearrangement joins TRBV13 to TRBJ1-1; D is undetermined. V lost 5 bases and J lost 7, with 11 bases in between. The CDR3 has 12 residues. Germline V gene lookup returns CDR1 PRHDT and CDR2 FYEKMQ (reference sequence). Written as DNA, the CDR3 is TGTGCCAGCAGCCGTGCCGGGAGTGAAGCTTTCTTT. This gives the protein CASSRAGSEAFF.

The rearrangement links TRBV19 to TRBJ2-1; no reliable D call. CDR1 LNHDA and CDR2 SQIVND come from the germline V gene (reference sequence). Deletions cut 6 bases from V and 4 bases from J, with 7 bases between. The CDR3 is made up of 12 amino acids. CDR3 in DNA: TGTGCCAGTAGAGGCCCTTACAATGAGCAGTTCTTC. This translates into CASRGPYNEQFF.

This chain joins TRBV27 and TRBJ2-7; D is undetermined. Per the germline V gene, CDR1 is MNHEY and CDR2 is SMNVEV (reference sequence). This CDR3 is built from 12 residues. Trimming took 6 bases from V and 0 from J, leaving 6 bases between them. The CDR3 loop reads CASSPSSYEQYF. DNA of the CDR3: TGTGCCAGCAGCCCGAGCTCCTACGAGCAGTACTTC.

The V gene is TRBV30, the J gene TRBJ1-5; 7 nucleotides align to TRBD1. Germline V gene sequence: CDR1 GTSNPN, CDR2 SVGIG (reference sequence). J was trimmed by 6 bases and V by 0 bases; bases with no gene match: 2. The CDR3 sequence is 13 residues long. This chain's CDR3 is CAWSVGGLQPQHF. The CDR3 nucleotides read TGTGCCTGGAGTGTAGGGGGCCTTCAGCCCCAGCATTTT.

In this sample, this clone is medium-sized. The CDR3 DNA sequence: TGTGCCAGCAGCCCGGCCCTGGAAGAGACCCAGTACTTC. Protein product: CASSPALEETQYF. This chain uses TRBV5-4 with TRBJ2-5; D remains ambiguous. Trimming removed 4 bases from V and 3 bases from J, with 10 bases in between. CDR3 size: 13 residues. Germline V gene lookup returns CDR1 SGHNT and CDR2 YYREEE (reference sequence).

This clone was observed a few times. This chain uses TRBV5-8 with TRBJ1-1, with D hard to call. CDR3 length equals 14 residues. V was pared by 0 bases and J by 5 bases, with 11 bases between. Germline V gene sequence: CDR1 SGHTS, CDR2 YDEGEE. Here the CDR3 DNA reads TGTGCCAGCAGCTTGGGATATGGGGAGACTGAAGCTTTCTTT. As protein: CASSLGYGETEAFF.

This rearrangement joins TRBV29-1 to TRBJ1-1, with a possible D match to TRBD1 (5 bases). The CDR3 totals 14 residues. The germline V gene encodes CDR1 SQVTM and CDR2 ANQGSEA. Trimming shortened V by 4 bases and J by 1 base, and 13 bases separated the two germline ends. CDR3 coding DNA: TGCAGCGTTGCCGAACCTGGGGGGAACACTGAAGCTTTCTTT. Protein: CSVAEPGGNTEAFF. Full variable domain (rest looked up from reference TRBV29-1 and TRBJ1-1): SAVISQKPSRDICQRGTSLTIQCQVDSQVTMMFWYRQQPGQSLTLIATANQGSEATYESGFVIDKFPISRPNLTFSTLTVSNMSPEDSSIYLCSVAEPGGNTEAFFGQGTRLTVV.

The chain is built from TRBV5-8 and TRBJ2-3; TRBD2 matches 12 bases. The CDR3 has 16 amino acids. J gave up 4 bases and V 0 bases, and 3 bases lay outside the gene matches. Per germline, CDR1 SGHTS and CDR2 YDEGEE. The chain's CDR3 is CASSLVGLAGSDTQYF. CDR3 coding DNA: TGTGCCAGCAGCTTGGTGGGACTAGCGGGCTCAGATACGCAGTATTTT.

This chain connects TRBV7-2 to TRBJ2-7, with a possible D match to TRBD2 (5 bases). Germline V gives CDR1 SGHTA, CDR2 FQGNSA. V dropped 3 bases and J dropped 2 bases, with 11 bases sitting between them. The CDR3 loop spans 14 amino acids. The CDR3 is CASSLGSEPYEQYF. The CDR3, as DNA: TGTGCCAGCAGCTTGGGGAGCGAGCCCTACGAGCAGTACTTC.

The J gene is TRBJ2-7, the V gene TRBV10-3, with 9 bases fitting TRBD1. The CDR3 spans 13 residues. V dropped 3 bases and J dropped 7; count of bases not matched to a gene: 4. Germline lookup yields CDR1 ENHRY and CDR2 SYGVKD. The CDR3 reads CAISETGGREQYF. The CDR3 coding sequence is TGTGCCATCAGTGAAACAGGGGGCAGGGAGCAGTACTTC.

The gene calls are TRBV10-3 and TRBJ2-5; no reliable D call. Germline V lookup: CDR1 ENHRY, CDR2 SYGVKD. The V end lost 0 bases, the J end lost 1 base, and 9 bases lay between the germline ends. CDR3 length: 15 residues. The CDR3 DNA is TGTGCCATCAGTGAGTCGGGTACACCCCAAGAGACCCAGTACTTC. Amino acids: CAISESGTPQETQYF.